The 23 T cell receptor beta chains in this list originate from one sample, sequenced in a study of blood T cell repertoires in COVID-19. Profiled with immunoSEQ multiplex PCR; TCRdb holds only in-frame clones, not every one. There are 390,000 or so clones in the sample; 90% occur only once, and about 6.8% lies in the top ten. The sample comprised peripheral blood. Receptors originate from a man between 18 and 35 years old with active or convalescent COVID-19.

This chain connects TRBV6-5 to TRBJ2-7, with a tentative D call TRBD2 (6 bases). V was pared by 5 bases and J by 2 bases, with 16 bases between. This CDR3 contains 15 residues. Germline V gives CDR1 MNHEY, CDR2 SVGAGI. The CDR3 DNA follows: TGTGCCAGCAGTCAAACCGGGACTGCTACCTACGAGCAGTACTTC. Protein product: CASSQTGTATYEQYF.

This chain joins TRBV9 and TRBJ1-2, with 7 nucleotides matching TRBD1. Per germline, CDR1 SGDLS and CDR2 YYNGEE. J lost 4 bases, V lost 7 bases, and 1 base had no gene match. The CDR3 length is 11 residues. This CDR3 reads CASRQGYGYTF. The CDR3 DNA follows: TGTGCCAGCCGACAGGGCTATGGCTACACCTTC.

The chain recombines TRBV7-6 with TRBJ1-4; 12 nucleotides line up with TRBD1. V trimming: 5 bases; J trimming: 3 bases; junction bases outside the gene matches: 13. The CDR3 has 19 amino acids. CDR1 and CDR2 from the germline V gene are SGHVS and FNYEAQ. For the CDR3, the DNA is TGTGCCAGCAGCCCTGGGACAGGGGGCTTTAAAGCGGCTAATGAAAAACTGTTTTTT. Protein: CASSPGTGGFKAANEKLFF.

The rearrangement uses TRBV19 and TRBJ2-1; 8 bases map to TRBD2. The V and J ends lost 6 bases and 4 bases, in that order; junction bases with no gene match: 5. The CDR3 contains 14 residues. Germline assignment: CDR1 LNHDA and CDR2 SQIVND (reference sequence). This CDR3 reads CASSKRESYNEQFF. In nucleotides, the CDR3 is TGTGCCAGTAGCAAGCGGGAGTCGTACAATGAGCAGTTCTTC.

The chain joins TRBV5-1 to TRBJ1-5, with 7 nucleotides matching TRBD1. CDR1 SGHRS and CDR2 YFSETQ come from the germline V gene. The CDR3 has 14 residues. The V and J ends lost 5 bases and 3 bases, in that order; junction bases with no gene match: 5. The CDR3 bases are TGCGCCAGCAGAACCGGGACAGACAATCAGCCCCAGCATTTT. This gives the protein CASRTGTDNQPQHF.

This sequence joins TRBV28 and TRBJ1-5, with TRBD1 matching 10 bases. After removal of 4 bases from V and 9 bases from J, the junction contained 9 bases not matched to a gene. This CDR3 region has 15 residues. Germline V gene lookup returns CDR1 MDHEN and CDR2 SYDVKM. Written as DNA, the CDR3 is TGTGCCAGCAGTTCCTCGGGACAGGGGATTCCGCCCCAGCATTTT. Protein: CASSSSGQGIPPQHF.

The sample holds one count of this clone. V is TRBV2 and J is TRBJ2-1; TRBD2 matches at 11 bases. The CDR3 is made up of 17 amino acids. Germline CDR1 and CDR2: SNHLY and FYNNEI. V lost 4 bases to trimming and J lost 7 bases; unmatched junction nucleotides: 12. The CDR3 loop is CASSALLAGALGNEQFF. The CDR3 coding sequence is TGTGCCAGCAGTGCCCTACTAGCGGGGGCCCTGGGGAATGAGCAGTTCTTC.

This chain uses TRBV7-9 with TRBJ1-3; D unclear. Looked up from germline, CDR1 is SEHNR and CDR2 is FQNEAQ (reference sequence). This CDR3 region has 13 residues. Trimming removed 5 bases at V and 0 bases at J, with 5 bases between. The CDR3 DNA reads TGTGCCAGCAGCCCCAGCTCTGGAAACACCATATATTTT. This codes for CASSPSSGNTIYF.

The chain links TRBV19 to TRBJ2-1; 8 positions match TRBD1. Germline values: CDR1 LNHDA, CDR2 SQIVND (reference sequence). J was trimmed by 6 bases and V by 7 bases; bases with no gene match: 8. The CDR3 totals 14 residues. The CDR3 nucleotides read TGTGCCAGTATCGGGGACAGGTACCTCAATGAGCAGTTCTTC. Translated: CASIGDRYLNEQFF.

This clone was detected once. V is TRBV18 and J is TRBJ1-1; 7 bases match TRBD1. Germline V lookup: CDR1 KGHSH, CDR2 LQKENI. There are 13 residues in the CDR3. The V gene end was trimmed by 2 bases and the J gene end by 12 bases; junction bases not matched to a gene: 9. This CDR3 is CASSPGAGGPPFF. For the CDR3, the DNA is TGTGCCAGCTCACCAGGGGCAGGGGGTCCTCCTTTCTTT.

The V gene is TRBV7-9, the J gene TRBJ2-3; D might be TRBD1 (6 bases). Per germline, CDR1 SEHNR and CDR2 FQNEAQ (reference sequence). The CDR3 length is 16 residues. Trimming took off 5 bases at V and 0 bases at J, with 15 bases between the two ends. In DNA, the CDR3 is TGTGCCAGCAGCCGAACAGGGTCCACTAGCACAGATACGCAGTATTTT. It translates to CASSRTGSTSTDTQYF.

The chain couples TRBV7-8 to TRBJ2-5; D is ambiguous. Germline V CDR1 and CDR2: SGHVS, FQNEAQ. The V gene lost 1 base and the J gene lost 3 bases, with 6 bases spanning the gap. The CDR3 spans 13 residues. Here the CDR3 DNA reads TGTGCCAGCAGCTTAGTATCGGAAGAGACCCAGTACTTC. This sequence encodes CASSLVSEETQYF.

This rearrangement joins TRBV28 to TRBJ2-6, with TRBD1 matching 9 bases. Germline trimming cut 6 bases from V and 2 bases from J; bases unmatched to any gene: 5. Germline loops: CDR1 MDHEN, CDR2 SYDVKM. CDR3 length: 16 amino acids. CDR3 coding DNA: TGTGCCAGCAGCTGGGACAGGGCGACTGGGGCCAACGTCCTGACTTTC. As protein: CASSWDRATGANVLTF.

J is TRBJ2-1 and V is TRBV9, with 11 positions matching TRBD1. V lost 0 bases to trimming and J lost 9 bases; unmatched junction nucleotides: 8. The CDR3 contains 16 residues. Per germline, CDR1 SGDLS and CDR2 YYNGEE. As DNA, the CDR3 is TGTGCCAGCAGCGTAGATGGGACAGGGGGAGAGTTTGAGCAGTTCTTC. Protein: CASSVDGTGGEFEQFF. The entire variable domain, with the rest obtained from reference TRBV9 and TRBJ2-1, is as follows: DSGVTQTPKHLITATGQRVTLRCSPRSGDLSVYWYQQSLDQGLQFLIQYYNGEERAKGNILERFSAQQFPDLHSELNLSSLELGDSALYFCASSVDGTGGEFEQFFGPGTRLTVL.

J is TRBJ1-1 and V is TRBV7-2, with D possibly being TRBD1 (5 bases). The CDR3 runs 14 residues. Looked up from germline, CDR1 is SGHTA and CDR2 is FQGNSA. Trimming took off 3 bases at V and 2 bases at J, with 10 bases between the two ends. Written as DNA, the CDR3 is TGTGCCAGCAGCTTTGGGGCAGCTAACACTGAAGCTTTCTTT. Encoded protein: CASSFGAANTEAFF.

The chain has TRBV5-1 and TRBJ1-1, with 7 positions matching TRBD1. Looked up from germline, CDR1 is SGHRS and CDR2 is YFSETQ. The V segment lost 6 bases and the J segment 2 bases; nucleotides outside the gene matches: 4. CDR3 length: 13 amino acids. The CDR3 reads CASMGDRNTEAFF. For the CDR3, the DNA is TGCGCCAGCATGGGGGACAGAAACACTGAAGCTTTCTTT.

Many counts were recorded for this clone. The gene calls are TRBV14 and TRBJ2-1; possible D gene TRBD2, 5 bases. This CDR3 is built from 13 residues. With 8 bases removed from V and 3 bases from J, the gap between germline ends came to 11 bases. Germline CDR1 reads SGHDN; CDR2 reads FVKESK. The CDR3 coding sequence is TGTGCCAGCCGGGGAGCAGTCTACAATGAGCAGTTCTTC. This translates into CASRGAVYNEQFF.

This clone was recorded once. This sequence joins TRBV7-3 and TRBJ1-5; 9 positions match TRBD1. V was clipped by 3 bases and J by 4 bases; unmatched bases: 13. Germline V gene sequence: CDR1 SGHTA, CDR2 FQGTGA. The CDR3 length is 18 residues. This chain's CDR3 is CASSLGGRGTGFNQPQHF. The CDR3 DNA follows: TGTGCCAGCAGCTTGGGGGGGCGAGGGACAGGGTTTAATCAGCCCCAGCATTTT.

The gene calls are TRBV4-3 and TRBJ1-1; D is possibly TRBD1 (5 bases). Germline CDR1 LGHNA, CDR2 YSLEER. This CDR3 is 13 amino acids long. Trimming cost V 0 bases and J 5 bases, with 7 bases left between them. The CDR3 sequence is CASSQEGVTEAFF. CDR3 DNA sequence: TGCGCCAGCAGCCAAGAAGGGGTTACTGAAGCTTTCTTT.

This sequence joins TRBV6-5 and TRBJ1-4; tentative D call: TRBD1 (6 bases). This CDR3 region has 15 residues. CDR1 is MNHEY, CDR2 SVGAGI, per germline. The V gene lost 6 bases and the J gene lost 0 bases, with 11 bases spanning the gap. CDR3 bases: TGTGCCAGCAGGACAACAGGGACAACTAATGAAAAACTGTTTTTT. Translating it yields CASRTTGTTNEKLFF.

The CDR3 loop is CASSQGTSGSYYEQYF. The CDR3, as DNA: TGTGCCAGCAGTCAAGGGACTAGCGGGAGTTACTACGAGCAGTACTTC. V gene TRBV6-1 combines with J gene TRBJ2-7; 14 bases map to TRBD2. The CDR3 is made up of 16 amino acids. Germline CDR1 is MNHNS and CDR2 is SASEGT. V lost 5 bases to trimming and J lost 3 bases; unmatched junction nucleotides: 6.

With regard to this clone: Other DNA sequences of this sample code for an identical CDR3. The chain couples TRBV15 to TRBJ1-3; 8 nucleotides agree with TRBD1. The CDR3 covers 15 residues. Germline lookup yields CDR1 LNHNV and CDR2 YYDKDF (reference sequence). V shed 3 bases, J shed 0 bases, and the junction held 1 base outside the gene matches. CDR3 residues: CATSSDRGSGNTIYF. CDR3 nucleotide sequence: TGTGCCACCAGCAGTGACAGGGGCTCTGGAAACACCATATATTTT.

The gene calls are TRBV19 and TRBJ2-1, with D possibly being TRBD2 (5 bases). From germline, CDR1 is LNHDA and CDR2 SQIVND (reference sequence). Trimming left V 2 bases short and J 9 bases short, with 11 bases between. This CDR3 spans 13 amino acids. CDR3 amino acids: CASSISREFEQFF. CDR3 sequence (DNA): TGTGCCAGTAGTATATCAAGGGAGTTTGAGCAGTTCTTC.